The rows below give T cell receptor beta chains drawn from one sample of a study of spatial heterogeneity in lung cancer. TCRdb redid the calling of the 5' RACE reads with MiXCR, one entry per CDR3 protein. The repertoire holds about 22,000 distinct CDR3 sequences, with over 5.5% as singletons. The source was PBMCs, collected at surgery. The receptor source for this set is a male donor with early-stage non-small cell lung cancer. Both conserved end residues are part of each CDR3. A D gene is named only where the DNA matches it firmly. Clone size, where shown, is once, few, many, or a class for clones that have expanded.

d_call	j_call	clone_size	v_call	cdr3_nt	cdr3_aa
TRBD1	TRBJ1-1	many	TRBV28	TGTGCCAGCAGTAAGGACAGGCCGAACACTGAAGCTTTCTTT	CASSKDRPNTEAFF
TRBD1	TRBJ2-1	many	TRBV28	TGTGCCAGCGGGACCATAGGGGGACAGGCATACAATGAGCAGTTCTTC	CASGTIGGQAYNEQFF
.	TRBJ1-3	.	TRBV15	TGTGCCACCAGCAGCCCGATTTCCCGCGTCGGAAACACCATATATTTT	CATSSPISRVGNTIYF
.	TRBJ2-2	few	TRBV5-4	TGTGCCAGCAGCTTGGGGGGTCTGAACACCGGGGAGCTGTTTTTT	CASSLGGLNTGELFF
.	TRBJ2-1	many	TRBV2	TGTGCCACCTCGTGGGGGGACCGCGGAGAGCAGTTCTTC	CATSWGDRGEQFF
.	TRBJ2-3	few	TRBV6-6	TGTGCCAGCAGTCCAGGAATAGATACGCAGTATTTT	CASSPGIDTQYF
TRBD1	TRBJ2-1	many	TRBV11-1	TGTGCCAGCACCCTCATGGGGCTAATGGACAGGGAGCAGTTCTTC	CASTLMGLMDREQFF
.	TRBJ1-1	many	TRBV12-5	TGTGCTAGTGGTTTGGCGGACAGCTACTACATGAACACTGAAGCTTTCTTT	CASGLADSYYMNTEAFF
TRBD1	TRBJ1-2	many	TRBV28	TGTGCCAGCAGAGTCGGGACAGACTATGGCTACACCTTC	CASRVGTDYGYTF
.	TRBJ2-7	few	TRBV20-1	TGCAGTGCCAGAGACGGACCTCTATACGAGCAGTACTTC	CSARDGPLYEQYF
.	TRBJ2-1	many	TRBV3-1	TGTGCCAGCAGCCAAGGGGCAGGTCGGTGGTCCTACAATGAGCAGTTCTTC	CASSQGAGRWSYNEQFF
.	TRBJ2-3	many	TRBV5-1	TGCGCCAGCAGCTCGTACACAGATACGCAGTATTTT	CASSSYTDTQYF
TRBD1	TRBJ1-2	many	TRBV3-1	TGTGCCAGCAGCCACGACCGACAGGGTCCAAACTATGGCTACACCTTC	CASSHDRQGPNYGYTF
TRBD2	TRBJ2-2	many	TRBV2	TGTGCCACCGGGGCTAGCGGGGTCACCGGGGAGCTGTTTTTT	CATGASGVTGELFF
.	TRBJ1-5	many	TRBV5-1	TGCGCCAGCAGTCCGAGAGGGGGAGGAGGACAGCCCCAGCATTTT	CASSPRGGGGQPQHF
TRBD1	TRBJ2-6	few	TRBV5-6	TGTGCCAGCAGCACCAGGACAGGGGGATCCTCTGGGGCCAACGTCCTGACTTTC	CASSTRTGGSSGANVLTF
TRBD1	TRBJ2-7	many	TRBV29-1	TGCAGCGTTGGCCTGGGACAGGGTGGCGACGAGCAGTACTTC	CSVGLGQGGDEQYF
TRBD1	TRBJ2-7	many	TRBV15	TGTGCCACCAGCAGAACCCTGGGGACAGGGGGGTACGAGCAGTACTTC	CATSRTLGTGGYEQYF
.	TRBJ2-3	many	TRBV5-1	TGCGCCAGCTTCAAACGCGGGGCAGACTTCGGCACAGATACGCAGTATTTT	CASFKRGADFGTDTQYF
TRBD2	TRBJ2-5	many	TRBV9	TGTGCCAGCAGCGTAGCTCCAGCGGGAGGGCCCCAGTACTTC	CASSVAPAGGPQYF
TRBD1	TRBJ1-5	many	TRBV6-6	TGTGCCAGCAGCTTCATCGGGACAGGGAAACAGCCCCAGCATTTT	CASSFIGTGKQPQHF
.	TRBJ2-1	many	TRBV23-1	TGCGCCAGCAGTCAATCGAAGGGGGGTGAGCAGTTCTTC	CASSQSKGGEQFF
.	TRBJ1-4	many	TRBV24-1	TGTGCCACCAGTGATGGGGGTGCAACTAATGAAAAACTGTTTTTT	CATSDGGATNEKLFF
TRBD1	TRBJ2-5	many	TRBV9	TGTGCCAGCAGCGTAGGCGAGGGGGCCCAAGAGACCCAGTACTTC	CASSVGEGAQETQYF
TRBD1	TRBJ2-3	many	TRBV19	TGTGCCAGTAGTACCGGGACAGGGGCAGTAGATACGCAGTATTTT	CASSTGTGAVDTQYF
TRBD1	TRBJ1-5	many	TRBV27	TGTGCCAGCAGTTTTTCAGGGGGTAGCAATCAGCCCCAGCATTTT	CASSFSGGSNQPQHF
.	TRBJ1-1	many	TRBV27	TGTGCCAGCAGTTTATCTAGGACAGAAAACACTGAAGCTTTCTTT	CASSLSRTENTEAFF
TRBD1	TRBJ2-7	few	TRBV28	TGTGCCAGCAGTTATTCCGGGACAGGAAGCTACGAGCAGTACTTC	CASSYSGTGSYEQYF
.	TRBJ1-3	.	TRBV7-2	TGTGCCAGCAGCCGGACTGGAAACACCATATATTTT	CASSRTGNTIYF
TRBD2	TRBJ2-3	many	TRBV6-2/TRBV6-3	TGTGCCAGCAGCCATCTTCGGACTAGCGGGAGAAGGGGTCCGCAGTATTTT	CASSHLRTSGRRGPQYF